The source of this T cell receptor beta chain is a study of cytomegalovirus exposure and HLA in healthy donors. Findings of the study overall: The study dropped some indistinguishable V segments, TRBV6-2 and TRBV6-3 among them. CMV serostatus was the only immune exposure information that was available.

The study ran its PCR with 60 Vbeta and 13 Jbeta primers. Repertoires were generated with immunoSEQ multiplex PCR, while TCRdb's copy carries only in-frame clones and drops some. The sample consists of 150,000 to 200,000 clones, roughly 79% of them appearing once. Note on this clone: Its matching antigen is unknown.

Those who donated were healthy bone marrow donors. Trimming shortened V by 6 bases and J by 8 bases, and 8 bases separated the two germline ends. Germline loops: CDR1 MDHEN, CDR2 SYDVKM. The CDR3 length is 11 residues. Sequencing was done on a sample of PBMCs. The sequence derives from a man younger than 35 in good health and CMV-seropositive. The V gene is TRBV28, the J gene TRBJ1-5; the D is unclear. Here the CDR3 DNA reads TGTGCCAGCAGCTCACAAGAGCCCCAGCATTTT. Its protein product is CASSSQEPQHF.